This is a list of T cell receptor beta chains from one sample in a study of T cell changes during pregnancy in multiple sclerosis. Produced via immunoSEQ multiplex PCR; TCRdb's table is partial and in-frame only. The profile shows tens of thousands of clones, more than 85% of them singletons. The specimen was CD4+ T cells from peripheral blood mononuclear cells, collected in the second trimester of pregnancy. Source of these receptors: a female donor in good health, enrolled as a control in a pregnancy study. Each CDR3 is given with its conserved first and last residue. The order of the fields is clone size, V gene, J gene, D gene, CDR3 protein, CDR3 DNA. D genes are given only for firm matches. Only some rows state a clone size, as once, few, many or a class for expanded clones.

.	TRBV1	TRBJ2-5	.	CTSSQERLAGETQYF	TGCACCAGCAGCCAAGAACGACTAGCGGGGGAGACCCAGTACTTC
.	TRBV19	TRBJ1-5	.	CASSIDRGGSLGAQHF	TGTGCCAGTAGTATAGATCGGGGGGGGTCTCTCGGGGCCCAGCATTTT
few	TRBV29-1	TRBJ1-1	.	CSVRNRSNTEAFF	TGCAGCGTCAGAAATCGATCGAACACTGAAGCTTTCTTT
.	TRBV5-1	TRBJ1-1	.	CASSSPGQNTEAFF	TGCGCCAGCAGCTCGCCGGGACAGAACACTGAAGCTTTCTTT
.	TRBV6-5	TRBJ2-6	.	CASATRGSGANVLTF	TGTGCCAGCGCAACGAGAGGCTCTGGGGCCAACGTCCTGACTTTC
.	TRBV10-3	TRBJ1-2	TRBD1	CATQGASGGYTF	TGTGCCACACAGGGGGCGTCCGGGGGCTACACCTTC
.	TRBV2	TRBJ2-7	.	CASSEGSEFPYEQYF	TGTGCCAGCAGTGAAGGGAGCGAGTTCCCCTACGAGCAGTACTTC
.	TRBV10-3	TRBJ2-7	TRBD1	CAISESTGGSYEQYF	TGTGCCATCAGTGAGTCGACAGGGGGCTCCTACGAGCAGTACTTC
.	TRBV5-4	TRBJ1-6	TRBD1	CASSSGDSRYSPLHF	TGTGCCAGCAGCTCTGGGGACAGCCGTTATTCACCCCTCCACTTT
.	TRBV4-2	TRBJ1-2	.	CASSQGTGRYTF	TGTGCCAGCAGCCAAGGAACAGGGCGCTACACCTTC
.	TRBV28	TRBJ1-3	.	CASTPAGQRAGNTIYF	TGTGCCAGTACACCTGCAGGCCAAAGAGCTGGAAACACCATATATTTT
.	TRBV9	TRBJ2-7	TRBD1	CASSAVRTGLRVQYF	TGTGCCAGCAGCGCGGTTCGGACAGGCCTACGAGTGCAGTACTTC
.	TRBV15	TRBJ2-7	.	CATRQLGTHYEQYF	TGTGCCACCAGGCAACTAGGAACGCACTACGAGCAGTACTTC
.	TRBV7-2	TRBJ2-7	.	CASSFGRTSVGEQYF	TGTGCCAGCAGCTTTGGGAGGACCTCAGTGGGCGAGCAGTACTTC
.	TRBV7-2	TRBJ1-1	.	CASSLAAGRNTEAFF	TGTGCCAGCAGCTTAGCTGCAGGCCGGAACACTGAAGCTTTCTTT
.	TRBV7-2	TRBJ2-1	.	CASSTRAGDNEQFF	TGTGCCAGCAGCACAAGAGCAGGGGACAATGAGCAGTTCTTC
.	TRBV18	TRBJ1-1	.	CASSPLTANTEAFF	TGTGCCAGCTCACCGTTGACAGCGAACACTGAAGCTTTCTTT
.	TRBV5-1	TRBJ2-5	TRBD2	CASSFAGLAGETQYF	TGCGCCAGCAGCTTCGCGGGACTAGCGGGGGAGACCCAGTACTTC
few	TRBV29-1	TRBJ1-1	.	CSVAEGSSGSEAFF	TGCAGCGTTGCGGAAGGGAGCTCGGGTTCTGAAGCTTTCTTT
.	TRBV27	TRBJ2-1	.	CASSDRDWSSYNEQFF	TGTGCCAGCAGTGACCGGGACTGGAGCTCCTACAATGAGCAGTTCTTC
.	TRBV5-4	TRBJ2-7	TRBD2	CASSSLSGGAYEQYF	TGTGCCAGCAGCTCCCTTAGCGGGGGGGCCTACGAGCAGTACTTC
.	TRBV5-5	TRBJ2-3	.	CASSLGLVLDTQYF	TGTGCCAGCAGCTTGGGACTAGTACTAGATACGCAGTATTTT
.	TRBV5-5	TRBJ2-5	TRBD2	CASSLNPSGRRETQYF	TGTGCCAGCAGTCTTAATCCTAGCGGCCGTAGAGAGACCCAGTACTTC
.	TRBV27	TRBJ1-5	.	CASSFGRNQPQHF	TGTGCCAGCAGTTTTGGGAGAAATCAGCCCCAGCATTTT
.	TRBV9	TRBJ1-5	.	CASSVEAGEGQPQHF	TGTGCCAGCAGCGTAGAGGCAGGGGAAGGTCAGCCCCAGCATTTT
once	TRBV4-1	TRBJ2-7	TRBD2	CASSQPGGREQYF	TGCGCCAGCAGCCAACCGGGGGGGCGGGAGCAGTACTTC
once	TRBV27	TRBJ1-2	TRBD1	CASTRTGANYGYTF	TGTGCCAGCACCCGGACAGGAGCTAACTATGGCTACACCTTC
.	TRBV19	TRBJ1-5	TRBD1	CASGTGGQPQHF	TGTGCCAGCGGGACAGGGGGTCAGCCCCAGCATTTT
.	TRBV29-1	TRBJ1-3	TRBD1	CSVAQGAGNTIYF	TGCAGCGTTGCGCAGGGGGCTGGAAACACCATATATTTT
.	TRBV6-5	TRBJ2-7	TRBD2	CASSYAGVAQYF	TGTGCCAGCAGTTACGCGGGAGTGGCGCAGTACTTC
.	TRBV5-1	TRBJ2-5	TRBD1	CASSLGDSQTQYF	TGCGCCAGCAGCTTGGGGGACAGCCAGACCCAGTACTTC
.	TRBV12-1	TRBJ1-3	.	CASSSNRTTQLPGNTIYF	TGTGCCAGCAGCTCAAACCGCACGACACAGCTACCTGGAAACACCATATATTTT
.	TRBV5-1	TRBJ2-6	.	CASSLTGVSGANVLTF	TGCGCCAGCAGCTTAACAGGTGTCTCTGGGGCCAACGTCCTGACTTTC
once	TRBV5-1	TRBJ2-1	.	CASSFGASSYNEQFF	TGCGCCAGCAGCTTTGGGGCGAGCTCCTACAATGAGCAGTTCTTC
.	TRBV6-1	TRBJ1-6	.	CAIGRSSYNSPLHF	TGTGCCATTGGTAGGAGTTCCTATAATTCACCCCTCCACTTT
.	TRBV7-2	TRBJ1-5	.	CASSKSGTTHQPQHF	TGTGCCAGCAGCAAGAGCGGGACAACTCATCAGCCCCAGCATTTT
.	TRBV28	TRBJ2-1	.	CASSFGSVGFDNEQFF	TGTGCCAGCAGTTTCGGGTCGGTAGGCTTCGACAATGAGCAGTTCTTC
.	TRBV2	TRBJ2-1	.	CASSPNNEQFF	TGTGCCAGCAGCCCTAACAATGAGCAGTTCTTC
.	TRBV18	TRBJ2-5	TRBD2	CASRTSAEETQYF	TGTGCCAGCCGGACTAGCGCGGAGGAGACCCAGTACTTC
.	TRBV19	TRBJ2-1	.	CASSGSSYNEQFF	TGTGCCAGTAGCGGATCTAGTTACAATGAGCAGTTCTTC
.	TRBV29-1	TRBJ2-5	.	CSVEDRVGRETQYF	TGCAGCGTTGAAGACAGGGTCGGGCGCGAGACCCAGTACTTC
once	TRBV7-2	TRBJ2-7	.	CASLRGGGSWYEQYF	TGTGCCAGCCTTCGGGGTGGAGGGAGCTGGTACGAGCAGTACTTC
once	TRBV28	TRBJ1-4	.	CASSLTERRAEKLFF	TGTGCCAGCAGTTTAACCGAAAGGAGAGCGGAAAAACTGTTTTTT
.	TRBV7-3	TRBJ2-1	.	CASSAYRDGEQFF	TGTGCCAGCAGCGCCTACAGGGATGGTGAGCAGTTCTTC
.	TRBV6-5	TRBJ2-1	TRBD2	CASSNFGGGAHEQFF	TGTGCCAGCAGTAACTTTGGCGGGGGGGCGCATGAGCAGTTCTTC